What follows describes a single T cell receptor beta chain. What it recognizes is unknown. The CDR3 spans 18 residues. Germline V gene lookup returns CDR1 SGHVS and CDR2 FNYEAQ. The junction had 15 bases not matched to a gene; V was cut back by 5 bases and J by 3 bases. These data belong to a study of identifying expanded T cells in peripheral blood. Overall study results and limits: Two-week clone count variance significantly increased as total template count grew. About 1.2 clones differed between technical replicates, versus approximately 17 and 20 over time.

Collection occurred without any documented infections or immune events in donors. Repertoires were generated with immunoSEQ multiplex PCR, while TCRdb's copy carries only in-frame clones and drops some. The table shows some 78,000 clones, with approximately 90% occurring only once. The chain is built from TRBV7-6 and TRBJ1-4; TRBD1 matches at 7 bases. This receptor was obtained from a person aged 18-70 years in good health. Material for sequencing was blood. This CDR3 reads CASSIGQAGGRSNEKLFF. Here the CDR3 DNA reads TGTGCCAGCAGCATTGGACAGGCGGGTGGCAGGTCTAATGAAAAACTGTTTTTT.